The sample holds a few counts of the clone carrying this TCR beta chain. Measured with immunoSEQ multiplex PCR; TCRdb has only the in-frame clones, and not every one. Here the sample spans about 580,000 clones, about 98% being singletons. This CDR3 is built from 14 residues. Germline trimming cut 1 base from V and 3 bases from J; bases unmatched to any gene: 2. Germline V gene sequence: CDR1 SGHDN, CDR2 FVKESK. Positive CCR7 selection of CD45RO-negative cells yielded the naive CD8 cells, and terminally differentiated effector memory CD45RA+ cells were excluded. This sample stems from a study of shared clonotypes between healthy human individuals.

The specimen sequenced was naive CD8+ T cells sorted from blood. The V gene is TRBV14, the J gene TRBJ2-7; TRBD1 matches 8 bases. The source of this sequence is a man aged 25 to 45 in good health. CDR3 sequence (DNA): TGTGCCAGCAGCCAAGGACAGGGGAGCTACGAGCAGTACTTC. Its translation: CASSQGQGSYEQYF.